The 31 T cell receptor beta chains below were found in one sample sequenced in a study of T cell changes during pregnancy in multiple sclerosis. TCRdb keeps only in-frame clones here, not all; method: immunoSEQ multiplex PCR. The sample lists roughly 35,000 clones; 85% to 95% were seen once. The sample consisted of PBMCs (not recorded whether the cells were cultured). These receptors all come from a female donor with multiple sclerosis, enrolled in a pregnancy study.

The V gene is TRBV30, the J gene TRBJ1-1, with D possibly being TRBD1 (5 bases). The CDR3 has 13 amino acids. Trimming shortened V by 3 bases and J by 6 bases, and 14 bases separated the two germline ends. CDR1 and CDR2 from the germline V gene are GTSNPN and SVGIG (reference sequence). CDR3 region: CAWRARAVPEAFF. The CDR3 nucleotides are TGTGCCTGGAGGGCCAGGGCGGTCCCTGAAGCTTTCTTT. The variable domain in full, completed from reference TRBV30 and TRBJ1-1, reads SQTIHQWPATLVQPVGSPLSLECTVEGTSNPNLYWYRQAAGRGLQLLFYSVGIGQISSEVPQNLSASRPQDRQFILSSKKLLLSDSGFYLCAWRARAVPEAFFGQGTRLTVV.

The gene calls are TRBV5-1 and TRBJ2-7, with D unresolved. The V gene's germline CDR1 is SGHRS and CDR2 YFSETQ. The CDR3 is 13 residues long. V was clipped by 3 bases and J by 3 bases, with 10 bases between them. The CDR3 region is CASSSGPSYEQYF. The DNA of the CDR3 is TGCGCCAGCAGCTCCGGACCTAGCTACGAGCAGTACTTC.

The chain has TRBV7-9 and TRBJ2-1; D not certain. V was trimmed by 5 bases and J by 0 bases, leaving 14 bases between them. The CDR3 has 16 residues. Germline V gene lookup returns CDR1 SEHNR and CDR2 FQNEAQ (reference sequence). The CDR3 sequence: CASSTRTRSSYNEQFF. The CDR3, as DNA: TGTGCCAGCAGCACCAGGACCCGGAGCTCCTACAATGAGCAGTTCTTC.

The CDR3 nucleotides are TGTGCCAGCAGCTTAAATCCAGGGGGTCACACTGAAGCTTTCTTT. The encoded protein is CASSLNPGGHTEAFF. The chain couples TRBV7-3 to TRBJ1-1; 7 nucleotides match TRBD1. Trimming removed 1 base from V and 3 bases from J; junction bases left unmatched: 5. The CDR3 has 15 amino acids. CDR1 and CDR2 (germline): SGHTA, FQGTGA.

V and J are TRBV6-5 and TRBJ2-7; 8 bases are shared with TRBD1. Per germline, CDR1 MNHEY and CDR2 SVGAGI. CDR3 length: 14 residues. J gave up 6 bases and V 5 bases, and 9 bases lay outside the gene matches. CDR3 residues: CASSTTGGVSEQYF. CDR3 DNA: TGTGCCAGCAGTACTACAGGGGGTGTTTCCGAGCAGTACTTC.

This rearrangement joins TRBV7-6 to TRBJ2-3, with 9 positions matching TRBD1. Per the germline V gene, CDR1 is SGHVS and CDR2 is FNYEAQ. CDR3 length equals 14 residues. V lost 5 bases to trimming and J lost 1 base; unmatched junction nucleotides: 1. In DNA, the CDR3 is TGTGCCAGCAGCCGGACAGGGGGCACAGATACGCAGTATTTT. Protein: CASSRTGGTDTQYF.

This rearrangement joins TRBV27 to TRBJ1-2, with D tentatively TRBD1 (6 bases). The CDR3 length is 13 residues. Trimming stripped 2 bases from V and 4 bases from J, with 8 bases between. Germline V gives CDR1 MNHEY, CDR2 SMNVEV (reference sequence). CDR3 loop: CASSLQGTYGYTF. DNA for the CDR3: TGTGCCAGCAGTTTACAGGGGACCTATGGCTACACCTTC.

In DNA, the CDR3 is TGTGCCAGCAGCTTAGCCCCGGACAGGGGCGAGCAGTACTTC. Encoded protein: CASSLAPDRGEQYF. The rearrangement links TRBV7-8 to TRBJ2-7; 9 bases map to TRBD1. The ends lost 0 bases at V and 6 bases at J; junction bases unmatched: 3. The germline gives CDR1 SGHVS, CDR2 FQNEAQ. The CDR3 spans 14 residues.

This CDR3 reads CASSQEGAGRGFEKLFF. DNA of the CDR3: TGCGCCAGCAGCCAAGAGGGTGCGGGCAGGGGATTCGAAAAACTGTTTTTT. The chain combines TRBV4-1 with TRBJ1-4, with D tentatively TRBD1 (6 bases). Trimming cost V 0 bases and J 8 bases, with 19 bases left between them. The CDR3 sequence is 17 residues long. Germline lookup yields CDR1 MGHRA and CDR2 YSYEKL.

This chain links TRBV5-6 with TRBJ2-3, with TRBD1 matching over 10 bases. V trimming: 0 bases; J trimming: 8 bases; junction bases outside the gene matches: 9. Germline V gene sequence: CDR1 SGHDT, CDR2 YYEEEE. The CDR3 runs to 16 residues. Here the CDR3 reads CASSLGQGARGGTQYF. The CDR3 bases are TGTGCCAGCAGCTTGGGACAGGGGGCCCGAGGGGGTACGCAGTATTTT.

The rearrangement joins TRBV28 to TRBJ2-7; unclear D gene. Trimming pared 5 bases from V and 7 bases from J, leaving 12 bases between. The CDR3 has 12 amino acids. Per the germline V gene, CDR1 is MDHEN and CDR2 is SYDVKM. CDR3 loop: CASSPLTSEQYF. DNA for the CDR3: TGTGCCAGCAGTCCCCTTACTTCGGAGCAGTACTTC.

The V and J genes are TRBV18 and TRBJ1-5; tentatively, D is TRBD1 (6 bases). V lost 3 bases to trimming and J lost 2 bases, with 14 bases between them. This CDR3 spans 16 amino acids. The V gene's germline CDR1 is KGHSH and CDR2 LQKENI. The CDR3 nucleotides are TGTGCCAGCTCACCCCTGGGGGGCGATGGCAATCAGCCCCAGCATTTT. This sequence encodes CASSPLGGDGNQPQHF.

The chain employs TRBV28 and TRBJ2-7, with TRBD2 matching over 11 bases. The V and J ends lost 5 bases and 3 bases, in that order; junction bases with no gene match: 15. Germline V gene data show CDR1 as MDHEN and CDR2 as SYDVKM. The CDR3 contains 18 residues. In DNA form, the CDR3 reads TGTGCCAGCAGTCCTATCACTTGGACTAGCGGGTTACGCTACGAGCAGTACTTC. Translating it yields CASSPITWTSGLRYEQYF.

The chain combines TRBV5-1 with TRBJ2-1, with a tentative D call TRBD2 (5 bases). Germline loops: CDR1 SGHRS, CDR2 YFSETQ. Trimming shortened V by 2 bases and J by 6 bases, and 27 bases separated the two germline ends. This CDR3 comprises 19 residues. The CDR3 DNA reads TGCGCCAGCAGCTTCTCGGCATCGGTAGCGTCAGGCGCGGGCAATGAGCAGTTCTTC. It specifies CASSFSASVASGAGNEQFF.

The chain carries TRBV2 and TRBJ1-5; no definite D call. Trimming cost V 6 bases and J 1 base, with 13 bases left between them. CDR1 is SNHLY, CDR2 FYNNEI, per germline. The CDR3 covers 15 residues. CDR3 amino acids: CASSPFVGSNQPQHF. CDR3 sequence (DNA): TGTGCCAGCAGCCCCTTCGTTGGGAGCAATCAGCCCCAGCATTTT.

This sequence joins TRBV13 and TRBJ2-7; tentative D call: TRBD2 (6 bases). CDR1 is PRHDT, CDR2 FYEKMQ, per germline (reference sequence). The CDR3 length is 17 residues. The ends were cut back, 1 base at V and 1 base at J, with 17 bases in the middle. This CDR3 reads CASSLEVGGPESYEQYF. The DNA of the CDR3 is TGTGCCAGCAGCTTAGAGGTGGGAGGTCCTGAGTCCTACGAGCAGTACTTC. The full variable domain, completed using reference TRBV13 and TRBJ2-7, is AAGVIQSPRHLIKEKRETATLKCYPIPRHDTVYWYQQGPGQDPQFLISFYEKMQSDKGSIPDRFSAQQFSDYHSELNMSSLELGDSALYFCASSLEVGGPESYEQYFGPGTRLTVT.

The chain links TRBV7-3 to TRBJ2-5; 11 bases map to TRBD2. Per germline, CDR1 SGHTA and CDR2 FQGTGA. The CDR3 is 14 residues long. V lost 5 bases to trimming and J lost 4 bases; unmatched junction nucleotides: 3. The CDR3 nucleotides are TGTGCCAGCAGCACTAGCGGGAGTGGAGAGACCCAGTACTTC. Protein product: CASSTSGSGETQYF.

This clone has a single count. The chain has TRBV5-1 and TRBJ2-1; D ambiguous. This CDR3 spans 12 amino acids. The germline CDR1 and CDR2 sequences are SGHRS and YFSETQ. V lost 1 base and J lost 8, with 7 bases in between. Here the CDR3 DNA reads TGCGCCAGCAGCTTGAAGATTGATGAGCAGTTCTTC. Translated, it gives CASSLKIDEQFF.

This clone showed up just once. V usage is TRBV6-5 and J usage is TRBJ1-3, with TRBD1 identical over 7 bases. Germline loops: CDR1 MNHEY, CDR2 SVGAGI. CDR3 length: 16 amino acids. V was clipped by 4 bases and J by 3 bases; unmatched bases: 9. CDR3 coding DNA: TGTGCCAGCAGTTCCCGACAGGGTGCAATTGGAAACACCATATATTTT. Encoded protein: CASSSRQGAIGNTIYF.

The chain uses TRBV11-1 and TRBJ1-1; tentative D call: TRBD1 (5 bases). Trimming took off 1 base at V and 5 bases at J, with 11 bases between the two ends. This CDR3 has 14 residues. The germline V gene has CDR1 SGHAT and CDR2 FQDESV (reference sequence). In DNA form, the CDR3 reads TGTGCCAGCAGCTTAGGGCAGGGTGGAACTGAAGCTTTCTTT. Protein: CASSLGQGGTEAFF.

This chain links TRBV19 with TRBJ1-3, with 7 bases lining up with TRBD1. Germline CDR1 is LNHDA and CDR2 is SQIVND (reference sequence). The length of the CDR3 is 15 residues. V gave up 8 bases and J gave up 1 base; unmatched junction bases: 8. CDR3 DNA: TGTGCCAGTGACGTCGCAGGGGGGTCTGGAAACACCATATATTTT. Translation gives CASDVAGGSGNTIYF.

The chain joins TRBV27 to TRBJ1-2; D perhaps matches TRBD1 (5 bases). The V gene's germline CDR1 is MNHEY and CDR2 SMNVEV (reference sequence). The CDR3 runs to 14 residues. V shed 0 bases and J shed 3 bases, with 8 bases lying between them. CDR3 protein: CASSLSRADYGYTF. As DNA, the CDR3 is TGTGCCAGCAGTTTATCCAGGGCAGACTATGGCTACACCTTC.

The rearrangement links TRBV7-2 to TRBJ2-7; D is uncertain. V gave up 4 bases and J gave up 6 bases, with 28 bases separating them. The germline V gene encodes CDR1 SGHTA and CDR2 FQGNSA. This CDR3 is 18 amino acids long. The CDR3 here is CASSSSRRTGRPECEQYF. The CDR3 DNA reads TGTGCCAGCAGCTCTAGTAGACGAACCGGACGGCCGGAATGCGAGCAGTACTTC.

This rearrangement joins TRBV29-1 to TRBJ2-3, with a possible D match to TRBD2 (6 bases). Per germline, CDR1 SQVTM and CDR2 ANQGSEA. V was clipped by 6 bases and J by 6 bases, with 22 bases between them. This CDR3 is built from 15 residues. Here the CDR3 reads CSVRSDYEARDTQYF. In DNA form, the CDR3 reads TGCAGCGTCCGGTCGGACTATGAGGCACGGGATACGCAGTATTTT.

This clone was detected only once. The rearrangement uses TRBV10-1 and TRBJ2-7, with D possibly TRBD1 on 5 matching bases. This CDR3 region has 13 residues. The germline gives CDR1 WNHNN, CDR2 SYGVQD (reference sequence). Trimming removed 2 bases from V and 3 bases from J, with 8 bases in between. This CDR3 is CASSEDSDYEQYF. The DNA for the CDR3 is TGCGCCAGCAGTGAGGACAGTGACTACGAGCAGTACTTC.

This CDR3 is CASSSGTRLPDTEAFF. The CDR3 DNA sequence: TGCGCCAGCAGCTCCGGGACACGGTTACCTGACACTGAAGCTTTCTTT. The V call is TRBV5-1, the J call TRBJ1-1, with TRBD1 as a possible D gene (6 bases). The CDR3 runs to 16 residues. With 3 bases removed from V and 3 bases from J, the gap between germline ends came to 18 bases. The V gene's germline CDR1 is SGHRS and CDR2 YFSETQ.

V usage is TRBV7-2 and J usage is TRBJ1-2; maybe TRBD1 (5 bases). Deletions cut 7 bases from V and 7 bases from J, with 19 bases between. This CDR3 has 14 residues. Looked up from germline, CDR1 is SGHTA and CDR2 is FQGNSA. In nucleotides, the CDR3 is TGTGCCAGCAACCCCCGCGCGACTCAGGGTGGCTACACCTTC. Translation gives CASNPRATQGGYTF. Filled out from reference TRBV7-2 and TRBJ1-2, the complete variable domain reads GAGVSQSPSNKVTEKGKDVELRCDPISGHTALYWYRQSLGQGLEFLIYFQGNSAPDKSGLPSDRFSAERTGGSVSTLTIQRTQQEDSAVYLCASNPRATQGGYTFGSGTRLTVV.

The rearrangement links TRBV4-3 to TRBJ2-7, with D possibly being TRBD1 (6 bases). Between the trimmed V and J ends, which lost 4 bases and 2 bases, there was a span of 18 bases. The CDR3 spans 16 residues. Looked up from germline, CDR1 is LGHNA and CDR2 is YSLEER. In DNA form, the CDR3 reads TGCGCCAGCAGCCTATGGGTGCAGGGGCCTCCCTACGAGCAGTACTTC. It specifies CASSLWVQGPPYEQYF.

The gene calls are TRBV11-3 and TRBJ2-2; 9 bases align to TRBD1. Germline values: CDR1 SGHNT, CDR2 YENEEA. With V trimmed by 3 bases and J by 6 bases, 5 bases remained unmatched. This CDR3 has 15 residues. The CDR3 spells CASSFGTGFSGELFF. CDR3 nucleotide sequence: TGTGCCAGCAGCTTCGGGACAGGGTTCTCCGGGGAGCTGTTTTTT.

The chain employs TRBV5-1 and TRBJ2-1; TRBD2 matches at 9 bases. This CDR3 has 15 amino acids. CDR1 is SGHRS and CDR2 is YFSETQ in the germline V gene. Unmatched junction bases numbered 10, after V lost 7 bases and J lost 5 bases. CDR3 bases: TGCGCCAGCGGGATAGCGGGAGACGTCCACAATGAGCAGTTCTTC. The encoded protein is CASGIAGDVHNEQFF.

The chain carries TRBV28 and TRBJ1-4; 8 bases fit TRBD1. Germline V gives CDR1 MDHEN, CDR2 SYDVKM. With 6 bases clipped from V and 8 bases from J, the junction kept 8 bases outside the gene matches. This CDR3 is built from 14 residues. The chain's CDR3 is CASRQRQGREKLFF. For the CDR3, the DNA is TGTGCCAGCAGGCAAAGACAGGGGAGGGAAAAACTGTTTTTT.